What follows are 24 T cell receptor beta chains derived from one specimen sequenced in a study of Tregs in tolerant kidney transplant recipients. Libraries were prepared by immunoSEQ multiplex PCR; TCRdb keeps only in-frame clonotypes and omits some of them. The sample lists about 44,000 clones; 95% to 96% were seen once. These receptors are not linked to any known antigen. What was sequenced was Tregs from blood cultured with allogeneic cells. These receptors were obtained from a human donor in good health.

This rearrangement joins TRBV5-1 to TRBJ1-5; D uncertain. The V gene lost 0 bases and the J gene lost 6 bases, with 13 bases spanning the gap. The CDR3 covers 15 residues. From germline, CDR1 is SGHRS and CDR2 YFSETQ. In nucleotides, the CDR3 is TGCGCCAGCAGCTTGGCCGACCTGACGATTCAGCCCCAGCATTTT. Its translation is CASSLADLTIQPQHF.

This clone was seen just once. The chain combines TRBV4-1 with TRBJ1-2, with a weak D call TRBD1 (5 bases). The CDR3 is made up of 16 amino acids. Germline V gene lookup returns CDR1 MGHRA and CDR2 YSYEKL. V lost 3 bases to trimming and J lost 8 bases, with 22 bases between them. The CDR3 protein is CASSQDPGSDSSGYTF. The CDR3 DNA follows: TGCGCCAGCAGCCAGGACCCAGGGTCCGATTCCTCCGGCTACACCTTC.

The chain couples TRBV5-1 to TRBJ2-2; 10 bases match TRBD2. Germline-derived CDR1 and CDR2 are SGHRS and YFSETQ. This CDR3 is built from 17 residues. V was pared by 4 bases and J by 1 base, with 7 bases of the junction left unmatched. The CDR3 DNA is TGCGCCAGCAGCCCGGCCCGGACTAGCGGGAACACCGGGGAGCTGTTTTTT. Protein sequence: CASSPARTSGNTGELFF.

For the CDR3, the DNA is TGCGCCAGCAGTGCCATCGTTCGGAGTGAGCAGTTCTTC. This encodes CASSAIVRSEQFF. V is TRBV10-2 and J is TRBJ2-1; no clear D. Per germline, CDR1 WSHSY and CDR2 SAAADI. The CDR3 runs 13 residues. V was cut by 4 bases and J by 9 bases, with 13 bases left in between.

The chain combines TRBV9 with TRBJ1-2; D is unresolved. The CDR3 loop spans 17 amino acids. In germline, CDR1 is SGDLS, CDR2 YYNGEE. V dropped 3 bases and J dropped 5 bases, with 23 bases sitting between them. The CDR3 loop is CASSAGHLRWDRYGYTF. The DNA for the CDR3 is TGTGCCAGCAGCGCCGGCCACCTCCGTTGGGATCGATATGGCTACACCTTC.

V and J are TRBV10-2 and TRBJ2-5; a weak D match, TRBD1 (6 bases). CDR3 length: 15 amino acids. Trimming pared 3 bases from V and 3 bases from J, leaving 14 bases between. The V gene's germline CDR1 is WSHSY and CDR2 SAAADI. This chain's CDR3 is CASSDINQGKETQYF. The CDR3 coding sequence is TGCGCCAGCAGTGATATAAACCAGGGGAAAGAGACCCAGTACTTC.

CDR3 region: CASSLGLESEQYF. In DNA, the CDR3 is TGTGCCAGCAGCTTGGGTCTCGAATCCGAGCAGTACTTC. V and J are TRBV7-9 and TRBJ2-7; D is undetermined. The V end lost 3 bases, the J end lost 6 bases, and 12 bases lay between the germline ends. CDR3 length equals 13 residues. CDR1 SEHNR and CDR2 FQNEAQ come from the germline V gene (reference sequence).

This chain connects TRBV18 to TRBJ2-2; D possibly corresponds to TRBD1 (6 bases). Germline V gene sequence: CDR1 KGHSH, CDR2 LQKENI. V was clipped by 1 base and J by 2 bases, with 8 bases between them. The CDR3 totals 15 residues. The CDR3 nucleotides are TGTGCCAGCTCACCACTCAGGGGTAACACCGGGGAGCTGTTTTTT. It yields the protein CASSPLRGNTGELFF.

The genes are TRBV7-9 and TRBJ1-1; D not certain. The CDR3 is 14 amino acids. CDR1 is SEHNR and CDR2 is FQNEAQ in the germline V gene (reference sequence). V gave up 4 bases and J gave up 3 bases, with 12 bases separating them. For the CDR3, the DNA is TGTGCCAGCAGCTCGTTTATTGGGGACACTGAAGCTTTCTTT. Its translation is CASSSFIGDTEAFF.

The chain uses TRBV7-2 and TRBJ1-3; D is ambiguous. The germline V gene encodes CDR1 SGHTA and CDR2 FQGNSA. The V end lost 5 bases, the J end lost 4 bases, and 12 bases lay between the germline ends. CDR3 length: 14 amino acids. CDR3 bases: TGTGCCAGCAGCCCTTTAGGACTCGGAAACACCATATATTTT. Protein product: CASSPLGLGNTIYF.

This chain connects TRBV7-3 to TRBJ2-2; TRBD1 is a possible D gene (6 bases). V lost 5 bases and J lost 5, with 21 bases in between. Per germline, CDR1 SGHTA and CDR2 FQGTGA. The CDR3 has 17 amino acids. The DNA of the CDR3 is TGTGCCAGCAGCGCAGGCCCCAACAGGGATGGGACCGGGGAGCTGTTTTTT. This translates into CASSAGPNRDGTGELFF.

In the case of this clone: A junction boundary mismatches the germline segment, possibly from a read error. The chain uses TRBV6-1 and TRBJ2-7, with unresolved D. Per the germline V gene, CDR1 is MNHNS and CDR2 is SASEGT. CDR3 length: 12 residues. CDR3 loop: CASSFIGSERDF. The CDR3 nucleotides are TGTGCCAGCAGTTTTATTGGCTCCGAAAGAGACTTC.

The V gene is TRBV25-1, the J gene TRBJ1-2; D ambiguous. The CDR3 is 12 amino acids. V lost 0 bases to trimming and J lost 4 bases, with 3 bases between them. Germline lookup yields CDR1 MGHDK and CDR2 SYGVNS. This CDR3 reads CASSEYPYGYTF. CDR3 nucleotides: TGTGCCAGCAGTGAATATCCCTATGGCTACACCTTC.

The chain links TRBV7-9 to TRBJ2-7, with 10 bases aligning to TRBD1. Unmatched junction bases numbered 6, after V lost 5 bases and J lost 2 bases. The CDR3 is 15 amino acids. Germline CDR1 is SEHNR and CDR2 is FQNEAQ (reference sequence). The CDR3 loop is CASSPSGTGAYEQYF. In nucleotides, the CDR3 is TGTGCCAGCAGCCCCTCCGGGACAGGGGCCTACGAGCAGTACTTC.

The chain couples TRBV19 to TRBJ1-2; D is perhaps TRBD1 (5 bases). With 11 bases removed from V and 7 bases from J, the gap between germline ends came to 14 bases. The germline CDR1 and CDR2 sequences are LNHDA and SQIVND (reference sequence). There are 11 residues in the CDR3. CDR3 residues: CAPREGGGYTF. DNA for the CDR3: TGTGCCCCCAGGGAGGGTGGTGGCTACACCTTC. Combining the CDR3 with reference TRBV19 and TRBJ1-2 gives the whole variable domain DGGITQSPKYLFRKEGQNVTLSCEQNLNHDAMYWYRQDPGQGLRLIYYSQIVNDFQKGDIAEGYSVSREKKESFPLTVTSAQKNPTAFYLCAPREGGGYTFGSGTRLTVV.

The rearrangement joins TRBV5-6 to TRBJ1-2, with TRBD1 as a possible D gene (6 bases). CDR1 and CDR2 from the germline V gene are SGHDT and YYEEEE. V was shortened by 2 bases and J by 5 bases, with 19 bases between the two germline ends. The CDR3 loop spans 16 amino acids. CDR3 nucleotide sequence: TGTGCCAGCAGCTTTCGGGGGCGAGGTTCTCCTTATGGCTACACCTTC. Amino acid sequence: CASSFRGRGSPYGYTF. The whole variable domain, remainder taken from reference TRBV5-6 and TRBJ1-2, is DAGVTQSPTHLIKTRGQQVTLRCSPKSGHDTVSWYQQALGQGPQFIFQYYEEEERQRGNFPDRFSGHQFPNYSSELNVNALLLGDSALYLCASSFRGRGSPYGYTFGSGTRLTVV.

The rearrangement uses TRBV28 and TRBJ2-4, with D uncertain. The V end was cut by 3 bases, the J end by 2 bases, with 8 bases between. Germline V gene data show CDR1 as MDHEN and CDR2 as SYDVKM. The CDR3 extends over 14 amino acids. The CDR3 DNA reads TGTGCCAGCAGTTTTGTCGGGCCCAAAAACATTCAGTACTTC. It is translated as CASSFVGPKNIQYF.

The chain links TRBV15 to TRBJ1-4; the match to TRBD1 covers 8 bases. This CDR3 has 15 residues. Trimming cost V 4 bases and J 4 bases; bases outside gene matches: 5. CDR1 is LNHNV, CDR2 YYDKDF, per germline (reference sequence). CDR3 DNA sequence: TGTGCCACCAGCACCCGGACAGGGAGTAATGAAAAACTGTTTTTT. Translation gives CATSTRTGSNEKLFF.

V and J are TRBV7-6 and TRBJ1-5, with 7 bases matching TRBD1. The CDR3 has 15 residues. Germline CDR1 reads SGHVS; CDR2 reads FNYEAQ. The J segment lost 3 bases and the V segment lost 5 bases, leaving 7 bases of the junction unmatched. The CDR3 here is CASSPRDSPNQPQHF. The CDR3 DNA reads TGTGCCAGCAGCCCTCGGGACAGTCCCAATCAGCCCCAGCATTTT. Using reference TRBV7-6 and TRBJ1-5 for the parts outside the CDR3, the full variable domain is GAGVSQSPRYKVTKRGQDVALRCDPISGHVSLYWYRQALGQGPEFLTYFNYEAQQDKSGLPNDRFSAERPEGSISTLTIQRTEQRDSAMYRCASSPRDSPNQPQHFGDGTRLSIL.

The gene calls are TRBV9 and TRBJ2-7; 7 bases agree with TRBD1. CDR3 size: 15 residues. CDR1 SGDLS and CDR2 YYNGEE come from the germline V gene. Trimming at V came to 0 bases and at J to 2 bases, leaving 5 bases not matched to a gene. CDR3 loop: CASSVATGVAYEQYF. In DNA, the CDR3 is TGTGCCAGCAGCGTAGCTACAGGGGTGGCCTACGAGCAGTACTTC.

This rearrangement joins TRBV7-2 to TRBJ2-7, with 10 bases matching TRBD2. With V trimmed by 2 bases and J by 3 bases, 4 bases remained unmatched. The CDR3 has 15 residues. Germline V gene sequence: CDR1 SGHTA, CDR2 FQGNSA. The CDR3 DNA follows: TGTGCCAGCAGCTTACTGCTAGCGGGAGACTACGAGCAGTACTTC. Translated, it gives CASSLLLAGDYEQYF. The variable domain in full, completed from reference TRBV7-2 and TRBJ2-7, reads GAGVSQSPSNKVTEKGKDVELRCDPISGHTALYWYRQSLGQGLEFLIYFQGNSAPDKSGLPSDRFSAERTGGSVSTLTIQRTQQEDSAVYLCASSLLLAGDYEQYFGPGTRLTVT.

The chain links TRBV2 to TRBJ2-1; 11 bases fit TRBD2. CDR3 size: 14 residues. Unmatched junction bases numbered 4, after V lost 8 bases and J lost 4 bases. The germline V gene encodes CDR1 SNHLY and CDR2 FYNNEI. Here the CDR3 DNA reads TGTGCCAGCGGAGGGACTAGCGGTTACAATGAGCAGTTCTTC. Its translation is CASGGTSGYNEQFF.

This clone is a singleton in its sample. The chain links TRBV5-1 to TRBJ2-5, with D possibly matching TRBD2 (7 bases). V was clipped by 2 bases and J by 3 bases, with 11 bases between them. The CDR3 has 14 amino acids. The germline V gene has CDR1 SGHRS and CDR2 YFSETQ. CDR3: CASSFAGAEETQYF. The CDR3 DNA is TGCGCCAGCAGCTTTGCGGGGGCGGAAGAGACCCAGTACTTC.

This rearrangement joins TRBV10-2 to TRBJ1-4; D not resolved. The germline CDR1 and CDR2 sequences are WSHSY and SAAADI. The CDR3 covers 13 residues. The V gene lost 8 bases and the J gene lost 4 bases, with 11 bases spanning the gap. The CDR3 nucleotides are TGCGCCAGCGCGCGGCGGGTTAATGAAAAACTGTTTTTT. It encodes CASARRVNEKLFF.